The 28 T cell receptor beta chains presented below share a single source sample, sequenced in a study of shared clonotypes between healthy human individuals. Sequenced by immunoSEQ multiplex PCR; TCRdb stores in-frame clones only, minus some. This sample has around 300,000 clones; about nine tenths occur once, and the top ten carry roughly 17%. The sample taken for sequencing was memory CD8+ T cells sorted from blood. Subset noted: CD45RO+ cells pooled with CCR7-negative TemRA cells. Every receptor here comes from a man between 18 and 29 years old in good health.

CDR3 sequence: CASSTGQGSPLHF. The CDR3 DNA reads TGTGCCAGCAGTACCGGGCAGGGTTCACCCCTCCACTTT. V is TRBV9 and J is TRBJ1-6, with D perhaps TRBD1 (5 bases). This CDR3 is built from 13 residues. V was pared by 5 bases and J by 9 bases, with 12 bases between. Germline lookup yields CDR1 SGDLS and CDR2 YYNGEE.

This sequence joins TRBV12-5 and TRBJ2-7; D remains ambiguous. The CDR3 loop spans 14 amino acids. Trimming took off 0 bases at V and 4 bases at J, with 10 bases between the two ends. CDR1 LGHNT and CDR2 FRNRAP come from the germline V gene. CDR3 in amino acids: CASGLVEVYYEQYF. The CDR3 DNA sequence: TGTGCTAGTGGTTTGGTAGAGGTGTATTACGAGCAGTACTTC.

This clone appeared many times. The rearrangement joins TRBV5-5 to TRBJ2-1; perhaps TRBD1 as D (5 bases). V was pared by 4 bases and J by 0 bases, with 14 bases between. Germline-derived CDR1 and CDR2 are SGHKS and YYEKEE (reference sequence). The CDR3 has 16 amino acids. CDR3 in DNA: TGTGCCAGCAGCCCCCAGGGTGAACTCTCCTACAATGAGCAGTTCTTC. Translation gives CASSPQGELSYNEQFF.

The chain combines TRBV27 with TRBJ1-2; 7 nucleotides line up with TRBD1. The CDR3 covers 16 residues. CDR1 is MNHEY, CDR2 SMNVEV, per germline (reference sequence). Losses at the gene ends were 5 bases for V and 2 bases for J; bases not matched to a gene: 11. The CDR3 spells CASSPHPGTANYGYTF. CDR3 sequence (DNA): TGTGCCAGCAGTCCCCACCCCGGGACAGCAAACTATGGCTACACCTTC.

The chain joins TRBV5-1 to TRBJ2-7, with 10 bases that match TRBD1. This CDR3 comprises 20 residues. Trimming removed 3 bases from V and 1 base from J; junction bases left unmatched: 19. CDR1 is SGHRS, CDR2 YFSETQ, per germline. The CDR3: CASSSTSKGTGELSSYEQYF. The CDR3 nucleotides read TGCGCCAGCAGCTCGACAAGTAAGGGGACAGGGGAACTGTCGTCCTACGAGCAGTACTTC.

V is TRBV19 and J is TRBJ2-4; D remains ambiguous. The CDR3 is 13 amino acids. Trimming shortened V by 5 bases and J by 5 bases, and 10 bases separated the two germline ends. The V gene's germline CDR1 is LNHDA and CDR2 SQIVND (reference sequence). The CDR3: CASSPPGQNIQYF. The CDR3, as DNA: TGTGCCAGTAGTCCCCCCGGGCAAAACATTCAGTACTTC.

This clone is a singleton in its sample. V is TRBV13 and J is TRBJ2-2; TRBD2 aligns across 11 bases. The CDR3 sequence is 19 residues long. With V trimmed by 5 bases and J by 3 bases, 14 bases remained unmatched. Germline V gene sequence: CDR1 PRHDT, CDR2 FYEKMQ (reference sequence). Written as DNA, the CDR3 is TGTGCCAGCAGCCCAAGGGGCGGGACTAGCGGTTTTTACACCGGGGAGCTGTTTTTT. Its protein is CASSPRGGTSGFYTGELFF.

This clone has just one count. This chain uses TRBV7-3 with TRBJ2-7; 7 positions agree with TRBD2. The CDR3 sequence is 16 residues long. V lost 4 bases and J lost 0; bases outside the gene matches: 9. Germline CDR1 reads SGHTA; CDR2 reads FQGTGA. The CDR3 DNA is TGTGCCAGCAGCTGGGGCCTAGCGGCCTTCTCCTACGAGCAGTACTTC. It translates to CASSWGLAAFSYEQYF. Full variable domain (outside the CDR3, taken from reference TRBV7-3 and TRBJ2-7): GAGVSQTPSNKVTEKGKYVELRCDPISGHTALYWYRQSLGQGPEFLIYFQGTGAADDSGLPNDRFFAVRPEGSVSTLKIQRTERGDSAVYLCASSWGLAAFSYEQYFGPGTRLTVT.

The J gene is TRBJ1-1, the V gene TRBV6-5, with 7 bases aligning to TRBD1. Looked up from germline, CDR1 is MNHEY and CDR2 is SVGAGI. Trimming at V came to 2 bases and at J to 4 bases, leaving 1 base not matched to a gene. The CDR3 totals 13 residues. CDR3 in amino acids: CASSYDRATEAFF. CDR3 in DNA: TGTGCCAGCAGTTACGACAGGGCCACTGAAGCTTTCTTT.

The genes are TRBV4-1 and TRBJ2-3, with a tentative D call TRBD2 (7 bases). Trimming shortened V by 2 bases and J by 2 bases, and 14 bases separated the two germline ends. Per the germline V gene, CDR1 is MGHRA and CDR2 is YSYEKL. The length of the CDR3 is 16 residues. The CDR3 region is CASSQRAGATTDTQYF. Here the CDR3 DNA reads TGCGCCAGCAGCCAAAGGGCGGGGGCCACCACAGATACGCAGTATTTT.

The rearrangement links TRBV10-3 to TRBJ2-2; D remains ambiguous. CDR3 length equals 15 residues. Germline V CDR1 and CDR2: ENHRY, SYGVKD. V was pared by 2 bases and J by 2 bases, with 9 bases between. The CDR3 spells CAISERGENTGELFF. The DNA for the CDR3 is TGTGCCATCAGTGAGCGAGGAGAAAACACCGGGGAGCTGTTTTTT.

This rearrangement joins TRBV12-5 to TRBJ2-5; 13 bases are shared with TRBD2. Germline V lookup: CDR1 LGHNT, CDR2 FRNRAP. Trimming at V came to 2 bases and at J to 3 bases, leaving 9 bases not matched to a gene. The CDR3 spans 18 residues. The CDR3, as DNA: TGTGCTAGTGGTTTGCCACTTTGGACTAGCGGGAGTGAAGAGACCCAGTACTTC. Protein sequence: CASGLPLWTSGSEETQYF.

V gene TRBV7-9 combines with J gene TRBJ2-3, with D perhaps TRBD1 or TRBD2 (5 bases each). CDR1 is SEHNR, CDR2 FQNEAQ, per germline (reference sequence). The V end was cut by 8 bases, the J end by 0 bases, with 12 bases between. The CDR3 covers 14 residues. CDR3 in DNA: TGTGCCAGCCAAACCGGGACCAGCACAGATACGCAGTATTTT. It encodes CASQTGTSTDTQYF.

This clone was observed once. The chain links TRBV5-1 to TRBJ2-2; 11 positions match TRBD2. This CDR3 region has 16 residues. Unmatched junction bases numbered 6, after V lost 4 bases and J lost 4 bases. The germline gives CDR1 SGHRS, CDR2 YFSETQ. The CDR3 reads CASSAGTSGPTGELFF. The CDR3 DNA is TGCGCCAGCAGCGCTGGGACTAGCGGTCCCACCGGGGAGCTGTTTTTT.

As for this clone: The same CDR3 also results from other DNA sequences found in this sample. V is TRBV5-1 and J is TRBJ2-7; D gene uncertain. Trimming took off 0 bases at V and 2 bases at J, with 6 bases between the two ends. There are 13 residues in the CDR3. Germline V gene lookup returns CDR1 SGHRS and CDR2 YFSETQ. The DNA of the CDR3 is TGCGCCAGCAGCTTGGACGGTACCTACGAGCAGTACTTC. Translated, it gives CASSLDGTYEQYF.

The genes are TRBV9 and TRBJ2-1, with D maybe TRBD2 (5 bases). Per germline, CDR1 SGDLS and CDR2 YYNGEE. The CDR3 is made up of 15 amino acids. The germline V and J ends were trimmed by 0 bases and 9 bases, with 16 bases remaining between them. CDR3 nucleotides: TGTGCCAGCAGCGTAGCCCTATACCTAGAGGGTGAGCAGTTCTTC. Translated, it gives CASSVALYLEGEQFF.

In the case of this clone: This likely came from a read error, as a far larger clone is one base away. Other DNA sequences in this specimen translate into the identical CDR3. The V gene is TRBV5-4, the J gene TRBJ2-1; no clear D gene. The CDR3 sequence is 15 residues long. Trimming shortened V by 4 bases and J by 0 bases, and 11 bases separated the two germline ends. Germline V gives CDR1 SGHNT, CDR2 YYREEE (reference sequence). CDR3 nucleotides: TGTGCCAGCAGCCTGGGTCTAAACTCCTACAATGAGCAGTTCTTC. Amino acid sequence: CASSLGLNSYNEQFF.

This clone was counted once. This sequence is one base from a far larger clone and is likely a read error. This same CDR3 is encoded by further DNA sequences in the sample. The CDR3 DNA reads as TGCGCCAGCAGCTTGGAATGGGGGCAGGGGTTTGACGGGGAGCTGTTTTTT. Translating it yields CASSLEWGQGFDGELFF. This chain connects TRBV5-1 to TRBJ2-2; tentatively, D is TRBD1 (6 bases). Per the germline V gene, CDR1 is SGHRS and CDR2 is YFSETQ. The V gene lost 0 bases and the J gene lost 7 bases, with 19 bases spanning the gap. CDR3 size: 17 residues.

The rearrangement uses TRBV27 and TRBJ2-7, with D hard to call. V lost 7 bases to trimming and J lost 0 bases, with 10 bases between them. CDR3 length: 13 residues. Germline assignment: CDR1 MNHEY and CDR2 SMNVEV (reference sequence). CDR3 sequence (DNA): TGTGCCAGCAAACTCCTGGGCTCCTACGAGCAGTACTTC. Translating it yields CASKLLGSYEQYF.

This clone came up once. V gene TRBV6-6 combines with J gene TRBJ2-5, with no clear D. In germline, CDR1 is MNHNY, CDR2 SVGAGI (reference sequence). The CDR3 covers 12 residues. V was clipped by 8 bases and J by 0 bases, with 7 bases between them. In DNA form, the CDR3 reads TGTGCCAGCGGTGGGAACCAAGAGACCCAGTACTTC. Amino acids: CASGGNQETQYF.

J is TRBJ1-4 and V is TRBV5-1; no clear D. Deletions cut 4 bases from V and 3 bases from J, with 16 bases between. This CDR3 has 16 residues. Germline CDR1 SGHRS, CDR2 YFSETQ. The CDR3: CASSRVFQGPNEKLFF. CDR3 coding DNA: TGCGCCAGCAGCAGGGTTTTTCAAGGGCCTAATGAAAAACTGTTTTTT.

The chain recombines TRBV5-3 with TRBJ1-1, with 8 bases lining up with TRBD1. TRBV5-3 is recorded as an ORF, its role being uncertain. The CDR3 is 14 residues long. Trimming removed 4 bases from V and 7 bases from J; junction bases left unmatched: 9. The DNA of the CDR3 is TGTGCCAGAAGCATCGACAGGGGATGGAGTGAAGCTTTCTTT. Protein: CARSIDRGWSEAFF.

The rearrangement joins TRBV5-6 to TRBJ2-7; D is perhaps TRBD1 or TRBD2 (5 bases each). Germline CDR1 SGHDT, CDR2 YYEEEE. The CDR3 spans 13 residues. The V gene lost 0 bases and the J gene lost 6 bases, with 10 bases spanning the gap. CDR3 loop: CASSLDLGAEQYF. CDR3 in DNA: TGTGCCAGCAGCTTGGACCTCGGGGCCGAGCAGTACTTC.

The chain uses TRBV4-3 and TRBJ2-6; no definite D call. With 0 bases removed from V and 0 bases from J, the gap between germline ends came to 12 bases. Germline V gene sequence: CDR1 LGHNA, CDR2 YSLEER. The CDR3 totals 18 residues. As DNA, the CDR3 is TGCGCCAGCAGCCAAGATTATGCACCTTACTCTGGGGCCAACGTCCTGACTTTC. Its translation: CASSQDYAPYSGANVLTF.

The V and J genes are TRBV7-9 and TRBJ2-1, with 9 bases identical to TRBD2. Unmatched junction bases numbered 11, after V lost 2 bases and J lost 6 bases. The CDR3 is made up of 17 amino acids. Germline V gene data show CDR1 as SEHNR and CDR2 as FQNEAQ (reference sequence). CDR3 in amino acids: CASSLPAAGGPINEQFF. The CDR3, as DNA: TGTGCCAGCAGCTTACCAGCTGCGGGAGGGCCGATCAATGAGCAGTTCTTC.

The chain joins TRBV5-1 to TRBJ1-1; no clear D. The CDR3 extends over 14 amino acids. V lost 2 bases to trimming and J lost 4 bases, with 12 bases between them. Per the germline V gene, CDR1 is SGHRS and CDR2 is YFSETQ. CDR3: CASSFEGWSTEAFF. The DNA for the CDR3 is TGCGCCAGCAGCTTCGAGGGTTGGAGCACTGAAGCTTTCTTT. Variable domain in full (rest from reference TRBV5-1 and TRBJ1-1): KAGVTQTPRYLIKTRGQQVTLSCSPISGHRSVSWYQQTPGQGLQFLFEYFSETQRNKGNFPGRFSGRQFSNSRSEMNVSTLELGDSALYLCASSFEGWSTEAFFGQGTRLTVV.

The V gene is TRBV27, the J gene TRBJ2-1; weak D call: TRBD1 (6 bases). Germline values: CDR1 MNHEY, CDR2 SMNVEV (reference sequence). With 5 bases removed from V and 11 bases from J, the gap between germline ends came to 16 bases. The CDR3 loop spans 13 amino acids. The CDR3 is CASSASNRVKQFF. The CDR3 nucleotides read TGTGCCAGCAGTGCGTCGAACAGGGTTAAGCAGTTCTTC.

A remark on this clone: This may come from a read error, since a much larger clone is one base off. J is TRBJ2-7 and V is TRBV11-2; D is undetermined. CDR3 length equals 11 residues. Germline V gives CDR1 SGHAT, CDR2 FQNNGV. With 0 bases removed from V and 5 bases from J, the gap between germline ends came to 2 bases. In DNA, the CDR3 is TGTGCCAGCAGCTTAGACCACGAGCAGTACTTC. Protein product: CASSLDHEQYF.